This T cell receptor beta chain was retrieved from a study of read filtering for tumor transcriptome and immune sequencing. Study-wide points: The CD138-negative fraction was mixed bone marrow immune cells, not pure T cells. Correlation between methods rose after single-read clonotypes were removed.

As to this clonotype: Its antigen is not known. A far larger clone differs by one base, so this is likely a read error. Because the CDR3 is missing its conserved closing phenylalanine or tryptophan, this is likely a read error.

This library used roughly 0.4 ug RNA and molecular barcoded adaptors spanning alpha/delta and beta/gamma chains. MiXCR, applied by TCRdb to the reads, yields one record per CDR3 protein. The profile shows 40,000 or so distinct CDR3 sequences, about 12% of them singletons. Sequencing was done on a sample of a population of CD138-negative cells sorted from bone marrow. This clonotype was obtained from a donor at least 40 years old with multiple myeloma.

The CDR3 DNA is TGTGCCAGCAGTTCCCGGACTAGCGGCTCCTACAATGAGCAGTTCTCC. As protein: CASSSRTSGSYNEQFS. The rearrangement links TRBV6-2 or TRBV6-3 to TRBJ2-1, with TRBD2 matching 10 bases. This CDR3 is built from 16 residues. The germline CDR1 and CDR2 sequences are MNHEY and SVGEGT. V gave up 4 bases and J gave up 0 bases; unmatched junction bases: 3.